This TCR beta chain came from a study of blood T cell repertoires in COVID-19. Study-level background: Samples of COVID-19 (acute and convalescent) were obtained from the United States, Italy and Spain. PBMCs, B-cell-depleted T cells, or T cells provided the cDNA or gDNA that made up the material.

This CDR3 region has 15 residues. CDR1 is SGHRS and CDR2 is YFSETQ in the germline V gene. J was trimmed by 3 bases and V by 3 bases; bases with no gene match: 7. Sequencing was performed with immunoSEQ multiplex PCR; in TCRdb, only in-frame clones are kept and a portion is missing. Of under 300,000 clones in the sample, around 87% were seen once. This chain connects TRBV5-1 to TRBJ1-2; 8 bases match TRBD1. The receptor was derived from a man aged 55-75 years who had recovered from COVID-19. Sequences were obtained from peripheral blood. The CDR3 loop reads CASSSWTGRDYGYTF. The CDR3 bases are TGCGCCAGCAGCTCCTGGACAGGGAGAGACTATGGCTACACCTTC.